One T cell receptor beta chain is described in this entry. This entry comes from a study of control samples from healthy donors and cancer patients. The V gene's germline CDR1 is SEHNR and CDR2 FQNEAQ (reference sequence). Trimming cost V 10 bases and J 3 bases, with 13 bases left between them. This CDR3 is 12 amino acids long. This table comes from immunoSEQ multiplex PCR, and its TCRdb copy is limited to in-frame clones, with some not included. The sample records 350,000 to 450,000 clones, 90% being singletons. V gene TRBV7-9 combines with J gene TRBJ2-7; tentatively, D is TRBD1 (6 bases). Sequencing was performed on PBMCs. The receptor was isolated from a man aged 35-49 years with head and neck cancer. CDR3: CAIGDTNYEQYF. CDR3 in DNA: TGTGCCATAGGGGACACCAACTACGAGCAGTACTTC.